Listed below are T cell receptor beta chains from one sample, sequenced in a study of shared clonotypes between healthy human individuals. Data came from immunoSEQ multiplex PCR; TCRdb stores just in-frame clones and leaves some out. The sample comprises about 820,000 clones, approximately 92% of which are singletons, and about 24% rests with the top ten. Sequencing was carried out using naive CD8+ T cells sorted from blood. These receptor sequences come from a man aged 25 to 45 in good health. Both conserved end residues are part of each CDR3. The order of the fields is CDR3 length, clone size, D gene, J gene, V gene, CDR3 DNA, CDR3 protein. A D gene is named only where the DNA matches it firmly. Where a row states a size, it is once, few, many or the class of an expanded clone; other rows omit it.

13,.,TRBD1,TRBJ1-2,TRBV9,TGTGCCAGCAGCTCAGGGGGGCGCGGTGGCTACACCTTC,CASSSGGRGGYTF
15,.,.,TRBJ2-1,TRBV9,TGTGCCAGCAGCCCTCGGACAACTCCTTACAATGAGCAGTTCTTC,CASSPRTTPYNEQFF
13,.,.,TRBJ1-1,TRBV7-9,TGTGCCAGCAGCTTAGAGGGGGGCACTGAAGCTTTCTTT,CASSLEGGTEAFF
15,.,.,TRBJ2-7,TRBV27,TGTGCCAGCAGTTTTTTTGTTGGGGAAACCTACGAGCAGTACTTC,CASSFFVGETYEQYF
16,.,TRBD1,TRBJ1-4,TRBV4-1,TGCGCCAGCAGCCAAGGGGGAACAGGGGAGGGAGAAAAACTGTTTTTT,CASSQGGTGEGEKLFF
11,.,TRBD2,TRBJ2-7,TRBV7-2,TGTGCCAGCAGCTTAGGGACTAGCTTCCACTTC,CASSLGTSFHF
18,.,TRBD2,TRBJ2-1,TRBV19,TGTGCCAGTAGTCCCACCGGGACTAGCGGGATCGTCGGCAATGAGCAGTTCTTC,CASSPTGTSGIVGNEQFF
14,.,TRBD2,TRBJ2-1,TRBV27,TGTGCCAGCAACTTAGCGGGAGCCTACAATGAGCAGTTCTTC,CASNLAGAYNEQFF
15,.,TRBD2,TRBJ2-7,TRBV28,TGTGCCAGCAGTTTATCGACTAGCGGGACAAACGAGCAGTACTTC,CASSLSTSGTNEQYF
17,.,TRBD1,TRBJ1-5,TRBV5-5,TGTGCCAGCAGCTTGGGACAGGGGGCTAGGGCCAATCAGCCCCAGCATTTT,CASSLGQGARANQPQHF
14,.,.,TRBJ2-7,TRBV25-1,TGTGCCACCAGCGCTGAGACGGGAACCTACGAGCAGTACTTC,CATSAETGTYEQYF
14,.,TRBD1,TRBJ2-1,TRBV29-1,TGCAGCGGAACATGGACAGGGTCCTACAATGAGCAGTTCTTC,CSGTWTGSYNEQFF
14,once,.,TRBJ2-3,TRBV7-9,TGTGCCAGCAGCCACCGACTAGTCTCAGATACGCAGTATTTT,CASSHRLVSDTQYF
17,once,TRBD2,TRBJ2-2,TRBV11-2,TGTGCCAGCAGCTTAGGCCCTAGCGGGATGAACACCGGGGAGCTGTTTTTT,CASSLGPSGMNTGELFF
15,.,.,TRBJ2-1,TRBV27,TGTGCCAGCACCTTTGGGGGGGCAGACTACAATGAGCAGTTCTTC,CASTFGGADYNEQFF
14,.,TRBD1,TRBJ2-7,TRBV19,TGTGCCAGTAGCCACGGACAGGGGGCCCACGAGCAGTACTTC,CASSHGQGAHEQYF
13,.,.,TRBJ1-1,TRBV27,TGTGCCAGCAGCCATTGGCAGGGAACTGAAGCTTTCTTT,CASSHWQGTEAFF
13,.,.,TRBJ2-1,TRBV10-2,TGCGCCAGCAGCCTAGGGAGGTACAATGAGCAGTTCTTC,CASSLGRYNEQFF
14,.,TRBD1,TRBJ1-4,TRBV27,TGTGCCAGCAGGACCGGGACAGGGGGCGAAAAACTGTTTTTT,CASRTGTGGEKLFF
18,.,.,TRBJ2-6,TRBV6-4,TGTGCCAGCAAGTGCAGGGACACACGACAAAGTCGGGCCAACGTCCTGACTTTC,CASKCRDTRQSRANVLTF
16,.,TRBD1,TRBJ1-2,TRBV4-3,TGCGCCAGCAGCCAAGATCGGGCGGACAGGGACCATGGCTACACCTTC,CASSQDRADRDHGYTF
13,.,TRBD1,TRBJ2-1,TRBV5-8,TGTGCCAGCACGACAGGGGCCTACAATGAGCAGTTCTTC,CASTTGAYNEQFF
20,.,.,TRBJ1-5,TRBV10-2,TGCGCCAGCAGTGAGCCACCCGGGAGTGCGATCGAATATAGCAATCAGCCCCAGCATTTT,CASSEPPGSAIEYSNQPQHF
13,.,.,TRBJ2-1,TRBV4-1,TGCGCCAGCAGCCAAGGGGGGGAGGATGAGCAGTTCTTC,CASSQGGEDEQFF
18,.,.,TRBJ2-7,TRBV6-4,TGTGCCAGCAGTGACTCTGACAGGATGGGGTGGCACTACTACGAGCAGTACTTC,CASSDSDRMGWHYYEQYF
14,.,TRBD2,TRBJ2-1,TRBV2,TGTGCCAGCTATGGACTAGCGGGAATGGATGAGCAGTTCTTC,CASYGLAGMDEQFF
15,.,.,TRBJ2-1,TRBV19,TGTGCCAGTAGTGACGAAGCGCTTTCCTACAATGAGCAGTTCTTC,CASSDEALSYNEQFF
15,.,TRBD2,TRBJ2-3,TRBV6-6,TGTGCCAGCAGGGTAGCGGGAGGGGAGACAGATACGCAGTATTTT,CASRVAGGETDTQYF
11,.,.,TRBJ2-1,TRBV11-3,TGTGCCAGCAGCTTTGGCTTGGAGCAGTTCTTC,CASSFGLEQFF
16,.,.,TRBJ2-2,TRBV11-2,TGTGCCAGCAGCTTAGGACCCGGTGGGGGCACCGGGGAGCTGTTTTTT,CASSLGPGGGTGELFF
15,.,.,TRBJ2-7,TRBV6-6,TGTGCCAGCAGTACCCGACTGGAGGGTTCCTACGAGCAGTACTTC,CASSTRLEGSYEQYF
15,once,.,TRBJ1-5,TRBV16,TGTGCCAGCAGCCAAGAGGGCTATAGCAATCAGCCCCAGCATTTT,CASSQEGYSNQPQHF
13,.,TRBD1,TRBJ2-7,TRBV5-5,TGTGCCAGCAGCTTCGGACAGGGAGGCGAGCAGTACTTC,CASSFGQGGEQYF
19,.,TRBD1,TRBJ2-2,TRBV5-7,TGTGCCAGCAGCTCCGACCCCGGTGGACAGGGAACGGACACCGGGGAGCTGTTTTTT,CASSSDPGGQGTDTGELFF
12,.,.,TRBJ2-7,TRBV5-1,TGCGCCAGCAACGAAGGGGGTTTCGAGCAGTACTTC,CASNEGGFEQYF
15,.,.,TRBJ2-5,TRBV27,TGTGCCAGCAGTTCCCACAGGGGGGGGGCAGAGACCCAGTACTTC,CASSSHRGGAETQYF
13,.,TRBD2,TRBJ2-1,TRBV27,TGTGCCAGCAAGACTAGCGCTGACAATGAGCAGTTCTTC,CASKTSADNEQFF